This T cell receptor (beta chain) was recorded in a study of identical twins. The CDR3 has 12 residues. V was pared by 4 bases and J by 3 bases, with 7 bases between. Germline values: CDR1 MNHNY, CDR2 SVGAGI (reference sequence). This clonotype has only a few counts. TCRdb used MiXCR to reprocess the 5' RACE reads, holding one entry per CDR3 protein. In the table there are a few hundred thousand distinct CDR3 sequences, around 6.5% of which are singletons. Separately, the same data were catalogued under a study of T cells expressing NK-cell markers. As reported in that work: HCMV serostatus: most of the eight sequenced donors positive, one negative. Among a few donors, these clonotypes also ranked first in the CD3+CD56-NKG2C+ fraction. HCMV specificity of expanded NKG2C+ T cell clones remained unclear.

The chain links TRBV6-6 to TRBJ2-7, with D hard to call. This clonotype originated in a woman between 18 and 29 years old in good health. Material for sequencing was CD8+ T cells sorted from blood. The CDR3 sequence is CASSSSLYEQYF. Here the CDR3 DNA reads TGTGCCAGCAGTTCCTCGCTCTACGAGCAGTACTTC.